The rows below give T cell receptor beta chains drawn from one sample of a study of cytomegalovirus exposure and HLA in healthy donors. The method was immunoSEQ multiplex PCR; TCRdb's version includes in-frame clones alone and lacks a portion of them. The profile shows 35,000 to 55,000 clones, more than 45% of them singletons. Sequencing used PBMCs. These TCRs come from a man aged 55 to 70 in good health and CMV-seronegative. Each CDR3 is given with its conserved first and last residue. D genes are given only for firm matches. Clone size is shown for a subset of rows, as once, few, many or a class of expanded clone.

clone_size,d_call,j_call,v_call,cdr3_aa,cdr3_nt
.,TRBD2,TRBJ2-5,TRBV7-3,CASSRTSGQETQYF,TGTGCCAGCAGCCGTACTAGCGGCCAAGAGACCCAGTACTTC
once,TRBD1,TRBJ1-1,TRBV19,CASSILGQGVPEAFF,TGTGCCAGTAGTATATTGGGGCAGGGGGTCCCTGAAGCTTTCTTT
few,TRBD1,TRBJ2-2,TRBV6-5,CASSPDRGGTGELFF,TGTGCCAGCAGTCCGGACAGGGGAGGCACCGGGGAGCTGTTTTTT
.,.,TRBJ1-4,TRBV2,CASSYAGVEKLFF,TGTGCCAGCAGTTATGCAGGCGTTGAAAAACTGTTTTTT
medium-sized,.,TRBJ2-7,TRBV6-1,CASSERSGARYF,TGTGCCAGCAGTGAGAGGAGCGGAGCTAGGTACTTC
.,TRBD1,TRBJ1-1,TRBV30,CAWSNSGTGATEAFF,TGTGCCTGGAGTAACTCCGGGACAGGGGCCACTGAAGCTTTCTTT
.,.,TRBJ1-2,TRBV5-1,CASSPVDSKMGYTF,TGCGCCAGCAGCCCTGTAGACAGTAAGATGGGCTACACCTTC
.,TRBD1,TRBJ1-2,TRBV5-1,CASSLTDRAGGYTF,TGCGCCAGCAGCTTGACGGACAGGGCTGGTGGCTACACCTTC
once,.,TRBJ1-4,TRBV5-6,CASSSGVSGAKLFF,TGTGCCAGCAGCTCTGGCGTTTCGGGAGCCAAACTGTTTTTT
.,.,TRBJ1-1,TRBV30,CAWTATVTGDEAFF,TGTGCCTGGACCGCAACAGTAACCGGGGATGAAGCTTTCTTT
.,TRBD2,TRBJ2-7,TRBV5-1,CASSGGAYEQYF,TGCGCCAGCAGCGGGGGGGCCTACGAGCAGTACTTC
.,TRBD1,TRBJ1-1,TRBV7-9,CASSLKAGGAFF,TGTGCCAGCAGCCTTAAGGCAGGGGGGGCTTTCTTT
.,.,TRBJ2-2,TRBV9,CASSVHAGLLGELFF,TGTGCCAGCAGCGTTCACGCCGGACTGCTCGGGGAGCTGTTTTTT
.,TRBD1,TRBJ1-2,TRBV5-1,CASSSAGTGGEGYTF,TGCGCCAGCAGCTCGGCCGGGACAGGGGGCGAAGGCTACACCTTC
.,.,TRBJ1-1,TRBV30,CAWSDSHTEAFF,TGTGCCTGGAGTGACAGTCACACTGAAGCTTTCTTT
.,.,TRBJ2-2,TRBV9,CASSTTGYGELFF,TGTGCCAGCAGCACCACGGGGTACGGGGAGCTGTTTTTT
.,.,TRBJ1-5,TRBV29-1,CSVVLGSADSPQHF,TGCAGCGTCGTCCTAGGATCCGCGGATTCGCCCCAGCATTTT
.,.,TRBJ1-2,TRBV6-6,CASITGIYPLYGYTF,TGTGCCAGCATTACGGGGATTTACCCCCTTTATGGCTACACCTTC
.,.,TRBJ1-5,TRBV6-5,CASRPAGLINQPQHF,TGTGCCAGCAGGCCCGCGGGACTGATCAATCAGCCCCAGCATTTT
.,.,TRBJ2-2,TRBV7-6,CASSPTVGGNTGELFF,TGTGCCAGCAGCCCCACGGTGGGAGGGAACACCGGGGAGCTGTTTTTT
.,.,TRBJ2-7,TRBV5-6,CASSPTFGEQYF,TGTGCCAGCAGCCCTACTTTCGGTGAGCAGTACTTC
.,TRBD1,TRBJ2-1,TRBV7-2,CASSFVGQGPYNEQFF,TGTGCCAGCAGCTTCGTCGGACAGGGGCCCTACAATGAGCAGTTCTTC
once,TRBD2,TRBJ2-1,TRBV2,CASSGLAGGLGQFF,TGTGCCAGCAGTGGGCTAGCGGGAGGGCTTGGGCAGTTCTTC
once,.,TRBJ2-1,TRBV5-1,CASSLNSPTYNEQFF,TGCGCCAGCAGCTTGAACTCCCCAACCTACAATGAGCAGTTCTTC
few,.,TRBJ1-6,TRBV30,CAWSVDRNNSPLHF,TGTGCCTGGAGTGTGGACAGAAATAATTCACCCCTCCACTTT
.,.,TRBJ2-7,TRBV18,CASSPLGGDHEQYF,TGTGCCAGCTCACCACTAGGCGGGGACCACGAGCAGTACTTC
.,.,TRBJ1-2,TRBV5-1,CASSLVGDWGYTF,TGCGCCAGCAGCTTGGTAGGGGATTGGGGCTACACCTTC
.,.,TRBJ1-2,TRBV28,CASSLTSQVKVYTF,TGTGCCAGCAGTTTGACGAGCCAGGTGAAAGTCTACACCTTC
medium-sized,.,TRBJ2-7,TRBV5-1,CASSHTIPRSPYEQYF,TGCGCCAGCAGCCACACCATCCCTAGGTCGCCCTACGAGCAGTACTTC
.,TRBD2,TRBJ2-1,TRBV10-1,CASRAGGLGEQFF,TGCGCCAGCAGAGCGGGAGGGTTGGGTGAGCAGTTCTTC
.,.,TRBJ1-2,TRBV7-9,CASSTGGSYGYTF,TGTGCCAGCAGCACCGGGGGTAGCTATGGCTACACCTTC
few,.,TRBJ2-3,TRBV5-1,CASSLFGGGGTDTQYF,TGCGCCAGCAGCTTGTTTGGGGGAGGCGGCACAGATACGCAGTATTTT
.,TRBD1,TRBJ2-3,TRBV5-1,CASSSGTGPSTDTQYF,TGCGCCAGCAGCTCGGGGACAGGACCTAGCACAGATACGCAGTATTTT
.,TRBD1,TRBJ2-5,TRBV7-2,CASRPDRGPQETQYF,TGTGCCAGCCGACCGGACAGGGGCCCTCAAGAGACCCAGTACTTC
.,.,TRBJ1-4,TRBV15,CATSRESATNEKLFF,TGTGCCACCAGCAGAGAGTCCGCAACTAATGAAAAACTGTTTTTT
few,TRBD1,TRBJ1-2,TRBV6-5,CASSQTGVQYYGYTF,TGTGCCAGCAGTCAGACAGGGGTACAGTACTATGGCTACACCTTC
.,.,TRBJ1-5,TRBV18,CASSSRRGHSNQPQHF,TGTGCCAGCTCCTCCAGGCGCGGACATAGCAATCAGCCCCAGCATTTT
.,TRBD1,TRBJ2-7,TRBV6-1,CASSETGQGDGEQYF,TGTGCCAGCAGTGAAACGGGACAGGGTGATGGGGAGCAGTACTTC
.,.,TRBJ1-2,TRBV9,CASSPYTGNLGYTF,TGTGCCAGCAGCCCCTACACAGGGAATCTCGGCTACACCTTC
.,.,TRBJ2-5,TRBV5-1,CASSWQEETQYF,TGCGCCAGCAGCTGGCAGGAAGAGACCCAGTACTTC
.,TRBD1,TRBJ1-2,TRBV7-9,CASSNTGGTGYTF,TGTGCCAGCAGTAACACAGGGGGCACTGGCTACACCTTC
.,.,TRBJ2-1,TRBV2,CASSLGSDHINEQFF,TGTGCCAGCAGCCTCGGCAGCGACCACATCAATGAGCAGTTCTTC
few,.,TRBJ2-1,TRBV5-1,CASSRDYNEQFF,TGCGCCAGCAGCCGGGACTACAATGAGCAGTTCTTC
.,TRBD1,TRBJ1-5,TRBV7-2,CASSPGGSSNQPQHF,TGTGCCAGCAGCCCAGGGGGTAGCAGCAATCAGCCCCAGCATTTT
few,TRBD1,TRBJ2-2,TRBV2,CASSADRGTNTGELFF,TGTGCCAGCAGCGCGGACAGGGGGACGAACACCGGGGAGCTGTTTTTT
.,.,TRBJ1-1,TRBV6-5,CASSYSRIREAFF,TGTGCCAGCAGTTACTCGAGAATCAGGGAAGCTTTCTTT
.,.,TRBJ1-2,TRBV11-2,CASSLSSYGYTF,TGTGCCAGCAGCTTATCCTCCTATGGCTACACCTTC
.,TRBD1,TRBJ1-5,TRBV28,CASSQGVQPQHF,TGTGCCAGCAGTCAGGGGGTACAGCCCCAGCATTTT
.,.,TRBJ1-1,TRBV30,CAWSVGAMRPNTEAFF,TGTGCCTGGAGTGTAGGGGCAATGAGACCGAACACTGAAGCTTTCTTT
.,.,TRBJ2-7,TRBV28,CASSSPAATSPYEQYF,TGTGCCAGCAGCTCTCCTGCCGCGACTAGTCCCTACGAGCAGTACTTC